The sequence of this T cell receptor (beta chain) was determined in a study of blood T cells in healthy people across ages. V dropped 3 bases and J dropped 12; count of bases not matched to a gene: 10. Germline values: CDR1 KGHDR, CDR2 SFDVKD. The CDR3 runs 16 residues. A second PCR of roughly 7 to 11 cycles used a sample-barcoded 5' primer and a J-beta primer mix. TCRdb ran MiXCR on the 5' RACE reads and lists one entry per CDR3 protein. Of hundreds of thousands of distinct CDR3 sequences in the sample, nearly 60% were seen once. The table lists this clonotype with a count of one. The material sequenced was blood. The rearrangement links TRBV24-1 to TRBJ2-1, with TRBD2 matching over 13 bases. The receptor was isolated from a man aged 30-40 years in good health. CDR3 sequence (DNA): TGTGCCACCAGTGATCGGACTAGCGGGAGAGAGATGGGGCAGTTCTTC. The encoded protein is CATSDRTSGREMGQFF.